The sequence of this T cell receptor beta chain was determined in a study of blood T cell repertoires in COVID-19. Study background: Sample material is recorded as cDNA or gDNA derived from T cells, B-cell-depleted T cells, or PBMCs.

In the study's own analysis: Quantification of nucleated cells was approximated via reference gene primer amplification. Repertoires were generated with immunoSEQ multiplex PCR, while TCRdb's copy carries only in-frame clones and drops some. The D gene and trimming were derived from the DNA, and the V and J assignments and clone size from that table. The table includes approximately 250,000 clones, over 70% detected once. Germline V lookup: CDR1 LNHDA, CDR2 SQIVND (reference sequence). The CDR3 extends over 17 amino acids. The ends were cut back, 2 bases at V and 6 bases at J, with 21 bases in the middle. Only one count was recorded for this clone.

The TCR sequence derives from a human donor in a cohort sampled during active COVID-19. The rearrangement joins TRBV19 to TRBJ2-3; maybe TRBD1 (5 bases). Source material: peripheral blood. The CDR3 protein is CASSIYRAGPAWDTQYF. The CDR3 DNA reads TGTGCCAGTAGTATATATCGGGCAGGGCCAGCTTGGGATACGCAGTATTTT.